A selection of T cell receptor beta chains follows, all from one sample in a study of blood T cell repertoires in COVID-19. Libraries were prepared by immunoSEQ multiplex PCR; TCRdb keeps only in-frame clonotypes and omits some of them. Among about 98,000 clones listed, about 81% were seen once. The specimen was peripheral blood. Source of these receptors: a man between 65 and 85 years old with acute or convalescent COVID-19. Each CDR3 is given with its conserved first and last residue. D genes are given only for firm matches. Not every row has a clone size; where given, it reads once, few, many or a size class.

d_call	clone_size	v_call	j_call	cdr3_aa	cdr3_nt
TRBD2	NA	TRBV7-2	TRBJ2-3	CASSSASGRAGGDTQYF	TGTGCCAGCAGCTCCGCTAGCGGGAGGGCCGGGGGGGATACGCAGTATTTT
NA	NA	TRBV5-1	TRBJ2-2	CASSQSALANTGELFF	TGCGCCAGCAGTCAGTCGGCCCTAGCGAACACCGGGGAGCTGTTTTTT
TRBD1	NA	TRBV3-1/TRBV3-2	TRBJ1-2	CASSRQAGTGLNYGYTF	TGTGCCAGCAGCCGCCAGGCCGGGACAGGGCTGAACTATGGCTACACCTTC
NA	many	TRBV27	TRBJ2-3	CASSLSAGTDTQYF	TGTGCCAGCAGTTTATCGGCAGGCACAGATACGCAGTATTTT
NA	NA	TRBV28	TRBJ1-1	CASSFVGQSTEAFF	TGTGCCAGCAGTTTCGTGGGGCAATCCACTGAAGCTTTCTTT
TRBD2	NA	TRBV3-1/TRBV3-2	TRBJ2-7	CASSQATGGGTYEQYF	TGTGCCAGCAGCCAAGCTACAGGCGGGGGTACCTACGAGCAGTACTTC
NA	NA	TRBV29-1	TRBJ1-2	CSVVTEDGYTF	TGCAGCGTTGTAACGGAGGATGGCTACACCTTC
TRBD2	NA	TRBV28	TRBJ2-1	CASRATSGSNEQFF	TGTGCCAGCAGGGCGACTAGCGGGAGCAATGAGCAGTTCTTC
TRBD2	many	TRBV7-9	TRBJ2-1	CASSAPTSGTSYNEQFF	TGTGCCAGCAGCGCACCAACTAGCGGAACCTCCTACAATGAGCAGTTCTTC
TRBD1	NA	TRBV6-2/TRBV6-3	TRBJ1-6	CASSRTGSNSPLHF	TGTGCCAGCAGCAGGACAGGGAGTAATTCACCCCTCCACTTT
NA	NA	TRBV19	TRBJ1-4	CASSVPTPTNEKLFF	TGTGCCAGTAGTGTACCGACACCAACTAATGAAAAACTGTTTTTT
NA	NA	TRBV5-1	TRBJ2-7	CASSPRGEDEQYF	TGCGCCAGCAGCCCCAGGGGGGAGGACGAGCAGTACTTC
TRBD1	NA	TRBV7-9	TRBJ2-1	CASSSGQGSYNEQFF	TGTGCCAGCAGCTCAGGACAGGGCTCCTACAATGAGCAGTTCTTC
NA	NA	TRBV27	TRBJ1-2	CASSFTGRASYTF	TGTGCCAGCAGTTTCACAGGTCGGGCCAGCTACACCTTC
TRBD1	NA	TRBV9	TRBJ2-3	CASTGQGADTQYF	TGTGCCAGCACCGGACAGGGGGCAGATACGCAGTATTTT
NA	NA	TRBV5-4	TRBJ2-5	CASSPGGDQETQYF	TGTGCCAGCAGCCCAGGAGGGGACCAAGAGACCCAGTACTTC
NA	NA	TRBV19	TRBJ2-3	CASSRIPRSGTLSTDTQYF	TGTGCCAGTAGTAGAATACCCAGGTCCGGGACACTTAGCACAGATACGCAGTATTTT
NA	NA	TRBV5-4	TRBJ1-2	CASSLAVRLTTIMGYTF	TGTGCCAGCAGCCTCGCGGTTAGACTCACTACTATAATGGGCTACACCTTC
NA	NA	TRBV28	TRBJ1-5	CASSLKFGGQPQHF	TGTGCCAGCAGTTTAAAATTTGGGGGCCAGCCCCAGCATTTT
NA	NA	TRBV18	TRBJ2-3	CASSPSQGSTDTQYF	TGTGCCAGCTCACCATCTCAGGGTAGCACAGATACGCAGTATTTT
NA	NA	TRBV6-2/TRBV6-3	TRBJ2-5	CASSGLFQETQYF	TGTGCCAGCAGCGGACTATTTCAAGAGACCCAGTACTTC
NA	NA	TRBV11-1	TRBJ1-4	CASSDQGLANEKLFF	TGTGCCAGCAGCGACCAGGGACTAGCTAATGAAAAACTGTTTTTT
NA	NA	TRBV11-3	TRBJ2-5	CASSFGGDAETQYF	TGTGCCAGCAGCTTTGGAGGAGATGCCGAGACCCAGTACTTC
TRBD1	NA	TRBV18	TRBJ2-3	CASSPIPFGQGNTDTQYF	TGTGCCAGCTCACCAATACCTTTCGGACAGGGAAACACAGATACGCAGTATTTT
TRBD2	NA	TRBV7-6	TRBJ2-1	CASSFPGLADNEQFF	TGTGCCAGCAGCTTTCCCGGACTAGCGGACAATGAGCAGTTCTTC
TRBD2	few	TRBV11-2	TRBJ2-5	CASSFRREGSETQYF	TGTGCCAGCAGCTTCAGGCGGGAGGGCTCAGAGACCCAGTACTTC
TRBD2	NA	TRBV6-2/TRBV6-3	TRBJ2-1	CASSWLAVNEQFF	TGTGCCAGCAGTTGGCTAGCGGTCAATGAGCAGTTCTTC
NA	NA	TRBV5-5	TRBJ1-6	CASSLGQLNSPLHF	TGTGCCAGCAGCTTGGGACAGTTAAATTCACCCCTCCACTTT
TRBD1	NA	TRBV4-2	TRBJ1-5	CASSPDRVSNQPQHF	TGTGCCAGCAGCCCTGACAGGGTTAGCAATCAGCCCCAGCATTTT
TRBD1	NA	TRBV7-2	TRBJ1-6	CASSPRDRGANSPLHF	TGTGCCAGCAGCCCAAGGGACAGGGGGGCAAATTCACCCCTCCACTTT
NA	NA	TRBV19	TRBJ2-3	CASSSFAEKADTQYF	TGTGCCAGTAGTAGCTTTGCGGAGAAGGCCGATACGCAGTATTTT
NA	NA	TRBV5-1	TRBJ2-1	CASSRQGSYNEQFF	TGCGCCAGCAGCCGGCAGGGCTCCTACAATGAGCAGTTCTTC
NA	few	TRBV16	TRBJ2-7	CASSQFSTSYEQYF	TGTGCCAGCAGCCAATTCAGTACGTCCTACGAGCAGTACTTC
TRBD1	few	TRBV19	TRBJ1-5	CASSWTGPSNQPQHF	TGTGCCAGTAGTTGGACAGGACCTAGCAATCAGCCCCAGCATTTT
NA	NA	TRBV9	TRBJ1-2	CASTRGGDNYGYTF	TGTGCCAGCACCCGGGGCGGGGATAACTATGGCTACACCTTC
TRBD2	NA	TRBV19	TRBJ2-1	CASSPRWGGSYNEQFF	TGTGCCAGTAGTCCCAGATGGGGGGGCTCCTACAATGAGCAGTTCTTC
NA	NA	TRBV6-5	TRBJ1-4	CASSQGGTTNEKLFF	TGTGCCAGCAGCCAAGGGGGTACAACTAATGAAAAACTGTTTTTT
NA	NA	TRBV6-1	TRBJ1-5	CASSEAYGGGSNQPQHF	TGTGCCAGCAGTGAAGCTTACGGGGGTGGGAGCAATCAGCCCCAGCATTTT
NA	NA	TRBV28	TRBJ1-6	CASTPGAFNSPLHF	TGTGCCAGCACCCCGGGAGCGTTCAATTCACCCCTCCACTTT
NA	NA	TRBV24-1	TRBJ1-2	CATRSQGDYGYTF	TGTGCCACCAGGTCACAGGGAGACTATGGCTACACCTTC
NA	NA	TRBV7-9	TRBJ2-6	CASSRPSESGANVLTF	TGTGCCAGCAGCCGACCTTCGGAGTCTGGGGCCAACGTCCTGACTTTC
NA	NA	TRBV5-1	TRBJ1-4	CASTPQGPDEKLFF	TGCGCCAGCACCCCTCAGGGCCCCGATGAAAAACTGTTTTTT